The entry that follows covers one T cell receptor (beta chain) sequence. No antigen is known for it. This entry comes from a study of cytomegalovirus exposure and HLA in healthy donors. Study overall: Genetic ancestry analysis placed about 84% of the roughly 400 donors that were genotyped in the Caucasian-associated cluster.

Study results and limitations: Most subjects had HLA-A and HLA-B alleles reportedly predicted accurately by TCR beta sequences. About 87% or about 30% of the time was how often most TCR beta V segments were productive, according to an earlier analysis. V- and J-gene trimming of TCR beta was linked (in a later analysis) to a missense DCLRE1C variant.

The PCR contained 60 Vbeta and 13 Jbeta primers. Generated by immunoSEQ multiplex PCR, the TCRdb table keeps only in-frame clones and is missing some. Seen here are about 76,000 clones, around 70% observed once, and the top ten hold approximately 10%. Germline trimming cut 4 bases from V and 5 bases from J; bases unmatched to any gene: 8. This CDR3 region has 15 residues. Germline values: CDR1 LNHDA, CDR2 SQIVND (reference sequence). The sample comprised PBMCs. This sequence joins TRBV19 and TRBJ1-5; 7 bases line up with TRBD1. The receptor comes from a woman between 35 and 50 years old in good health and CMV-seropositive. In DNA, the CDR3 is TGTGCCAGTAGTAGGGGACAGCGCCGGGATCAGCCCCAGCATTTT. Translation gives CASSRGQRRDQPQHF.